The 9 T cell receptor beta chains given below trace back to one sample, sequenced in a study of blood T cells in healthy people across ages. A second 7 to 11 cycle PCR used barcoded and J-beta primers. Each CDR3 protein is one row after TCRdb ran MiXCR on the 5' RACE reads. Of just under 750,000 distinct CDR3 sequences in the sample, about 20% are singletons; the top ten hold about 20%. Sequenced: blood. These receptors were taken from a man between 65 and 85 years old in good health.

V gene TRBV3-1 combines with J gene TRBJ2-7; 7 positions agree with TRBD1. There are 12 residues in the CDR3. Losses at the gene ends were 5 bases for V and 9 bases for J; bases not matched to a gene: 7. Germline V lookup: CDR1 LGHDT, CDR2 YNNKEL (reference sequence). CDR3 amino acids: CASSARQGAQYF. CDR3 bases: TGTGCCAGCAGCGCCAGACAGGGCGCGCAGTACTTC.

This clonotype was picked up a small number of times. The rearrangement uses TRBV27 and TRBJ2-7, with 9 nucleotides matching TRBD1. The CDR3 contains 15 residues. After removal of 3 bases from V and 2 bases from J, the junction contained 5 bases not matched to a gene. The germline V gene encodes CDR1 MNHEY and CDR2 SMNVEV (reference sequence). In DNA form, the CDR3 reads TGTGCCAGCAGTTTGCGGACAGGGGAAACCTACGAGCAGTACTTC. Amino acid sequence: CASSLRTGETYEQYF.

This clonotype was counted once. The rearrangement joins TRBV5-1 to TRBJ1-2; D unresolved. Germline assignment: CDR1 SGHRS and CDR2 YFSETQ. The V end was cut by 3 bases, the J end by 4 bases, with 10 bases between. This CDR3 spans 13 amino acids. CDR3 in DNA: TGCGCCAGCAGCTCAACCATAACCTATGGCTACACCTTC. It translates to CASSSTITYGYTF.

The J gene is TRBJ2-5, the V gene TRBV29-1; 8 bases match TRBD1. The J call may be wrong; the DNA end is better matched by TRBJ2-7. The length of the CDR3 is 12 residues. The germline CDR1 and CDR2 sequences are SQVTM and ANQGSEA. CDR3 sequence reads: CSPLDRDREQYF. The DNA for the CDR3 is TGCAGCCCACTGGACAGGGACCGCGAGCAGTACTTC.

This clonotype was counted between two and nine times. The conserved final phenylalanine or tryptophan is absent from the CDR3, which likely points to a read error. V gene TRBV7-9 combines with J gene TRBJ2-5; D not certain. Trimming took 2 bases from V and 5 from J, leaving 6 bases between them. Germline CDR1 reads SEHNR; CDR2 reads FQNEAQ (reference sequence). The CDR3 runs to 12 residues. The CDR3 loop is CASSLFLETQYL. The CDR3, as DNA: TGTGCCAGCAGCTTATTTTTGGAGACCCAGTACCTC.

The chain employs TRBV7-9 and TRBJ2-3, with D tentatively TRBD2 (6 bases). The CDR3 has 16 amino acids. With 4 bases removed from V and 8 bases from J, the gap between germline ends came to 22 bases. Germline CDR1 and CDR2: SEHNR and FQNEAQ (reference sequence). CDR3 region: CASSSLSSGYAATQYF. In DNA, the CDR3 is TGTGCCAGCAGCTCCCTGAGTAGCGGTTACGCAGCTACGCAGTATTTT. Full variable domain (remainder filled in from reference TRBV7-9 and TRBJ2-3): DTGVSQNPRHKITKRGQNVTFRCDPISEHNRLYWYRQTLGQGPEFLTYFQNEAQLEKSRLLSDRFSAERPKGSFSTLEIQRTEQGDSAMYLCASSSLSSGYAATQYFGPGTRLTVL.

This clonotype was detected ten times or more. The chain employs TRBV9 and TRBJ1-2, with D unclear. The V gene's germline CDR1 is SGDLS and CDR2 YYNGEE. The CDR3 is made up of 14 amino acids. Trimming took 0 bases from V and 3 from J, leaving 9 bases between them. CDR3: CASSVGTGDYGYTF. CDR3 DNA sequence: TGTGCCAGCAGCGTAGGGACGGGCGACTATGGCTACACCTTC. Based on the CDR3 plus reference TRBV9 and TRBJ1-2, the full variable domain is DSGVTQTPKHLITATGQRVTLRCSPRSGDLSVYWYQQSLDQGLQFLIQYYNGEERAKGNILERFSAQQFPDLHSELNLSSLELGDSALYFCASSVGTGDYGYTFGSGTRLTVV.

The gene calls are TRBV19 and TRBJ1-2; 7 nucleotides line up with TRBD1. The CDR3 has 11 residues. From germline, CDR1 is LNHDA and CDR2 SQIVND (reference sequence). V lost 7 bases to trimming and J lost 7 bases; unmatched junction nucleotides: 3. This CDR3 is CASKNRGGYTF. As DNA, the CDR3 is TGTGCCAGTAAAAACAGGGGTGGCTACACCTTC.

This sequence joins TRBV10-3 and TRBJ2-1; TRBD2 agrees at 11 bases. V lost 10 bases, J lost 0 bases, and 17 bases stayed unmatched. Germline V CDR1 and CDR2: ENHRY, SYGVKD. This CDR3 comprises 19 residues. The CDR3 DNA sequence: TGTGCCACTCAAACCGGACTAGCGGGCCTCCAGAGCTCCTACAATGAGCAGTTCTTC. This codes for CATQTGLAGLQSSYNEQFF.